This TCR beta chain originates from a study of cytomegalovirus exposure and HLA in healthy donors. Background on the study: Counted in an early data release were some 81 million unique TCRs from HLA-typed donors. The study's findings and limits: In a later analysis, an Asian-associated ancestry cluster reportedly showed fewer N-insertions than the roughly 710-donor mean. Common viral pathogens seemed to be connected with several of the most significant clusters, according to a later analysis. Indistinguishability led to the exclusion of some V segments, TRBV6-2 and TRBV6-3 included.

Details on this clone: Its specificity is unknown. The junction departs from the called germline gene at one end, perhaps through a read error.

This CDR3 is built from 12 residues. CDR1 is SGHVS and CDR2 is FQNEAQ in the germline V gene. Amplification used 60 Vbeta primers and 13 Jbeta primers. Assay: immunoSEQ multiplex PCR; the TCRdb copy retains only in-frame clones and omits some. The sample consists of 140,000 to 150,000 clones, 75% to 85% of them appearing once. The sample was PBMCs. The chain uses TRBV7-8 and TRBJ2-7, with D unresolved. The TCR was taken from a woman aged 18-29 years in good health and CMV-seropositive. The CDR3 reads CSSSLDGYEQYF. CDR3 nucleotide sequence: TGTTCCAGCAGCTTAGACGGCTACGAGCAGTACTTC. The variable domain in full, completed from reference TRBV7-8 and TRBJ2-7, reads GAGVSQSPRYKVAKRGQDVALRCDPISGHVSLFWYQQALGQGPEFLTYFQNEAQLDKSGLPSDRFFAERPEGSVSTLKIQRTQQEDSAVYLCSSSLDGYEQYFGPGTRLTVT.